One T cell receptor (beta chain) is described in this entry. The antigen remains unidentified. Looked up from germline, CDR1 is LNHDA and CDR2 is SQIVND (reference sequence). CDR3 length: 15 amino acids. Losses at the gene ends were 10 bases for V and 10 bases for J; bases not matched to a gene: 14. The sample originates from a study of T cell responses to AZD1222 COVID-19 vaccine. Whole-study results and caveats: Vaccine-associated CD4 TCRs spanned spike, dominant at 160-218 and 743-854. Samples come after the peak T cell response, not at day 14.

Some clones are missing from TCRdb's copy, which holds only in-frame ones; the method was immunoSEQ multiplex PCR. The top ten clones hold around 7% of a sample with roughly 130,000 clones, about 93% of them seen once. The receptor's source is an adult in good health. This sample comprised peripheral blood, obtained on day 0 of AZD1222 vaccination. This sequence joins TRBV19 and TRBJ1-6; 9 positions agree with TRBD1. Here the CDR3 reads CATIPSGQGPSPLHF. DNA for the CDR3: TGTGCCACCATACCCTCGGGACAGGGTCCATCACCCCTCCACTTT.